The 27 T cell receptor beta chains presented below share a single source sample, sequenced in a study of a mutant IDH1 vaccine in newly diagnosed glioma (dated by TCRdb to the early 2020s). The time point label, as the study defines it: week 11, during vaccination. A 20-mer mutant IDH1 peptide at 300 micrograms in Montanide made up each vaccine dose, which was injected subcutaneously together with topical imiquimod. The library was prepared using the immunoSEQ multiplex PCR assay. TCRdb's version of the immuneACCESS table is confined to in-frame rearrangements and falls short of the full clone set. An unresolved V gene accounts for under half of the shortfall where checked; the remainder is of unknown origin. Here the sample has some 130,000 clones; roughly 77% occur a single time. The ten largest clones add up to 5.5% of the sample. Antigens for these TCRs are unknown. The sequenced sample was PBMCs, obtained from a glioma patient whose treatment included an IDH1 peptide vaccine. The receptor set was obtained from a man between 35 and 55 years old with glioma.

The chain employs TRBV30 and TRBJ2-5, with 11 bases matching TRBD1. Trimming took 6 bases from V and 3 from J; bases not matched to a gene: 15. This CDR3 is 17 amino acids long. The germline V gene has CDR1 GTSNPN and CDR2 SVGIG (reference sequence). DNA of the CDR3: TGTGCCTGTTCGTTAAGGTGGGGACAGGGGGTTAAAGAGACCCAGTACTTC. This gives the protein CACSLRWGQGVKETQYF.

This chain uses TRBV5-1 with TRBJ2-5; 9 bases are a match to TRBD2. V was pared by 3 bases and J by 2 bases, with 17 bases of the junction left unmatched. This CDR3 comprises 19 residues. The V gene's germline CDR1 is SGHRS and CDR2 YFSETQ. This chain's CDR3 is CASSSPRVSGGLRQETQYF. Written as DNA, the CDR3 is TGCGCCAGCAGCTCCCCTAGGGTTAGCGGGGGCCTAAGACAAGAGACCCAGTACTTC.

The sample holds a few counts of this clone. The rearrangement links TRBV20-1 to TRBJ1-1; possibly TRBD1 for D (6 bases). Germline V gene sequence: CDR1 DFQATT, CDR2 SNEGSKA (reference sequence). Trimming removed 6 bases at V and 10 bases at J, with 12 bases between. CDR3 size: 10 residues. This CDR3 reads CSALTGRAFF. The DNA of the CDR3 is TGCAGTGCCCTCACAGGGAGAGCTTTCTTT.

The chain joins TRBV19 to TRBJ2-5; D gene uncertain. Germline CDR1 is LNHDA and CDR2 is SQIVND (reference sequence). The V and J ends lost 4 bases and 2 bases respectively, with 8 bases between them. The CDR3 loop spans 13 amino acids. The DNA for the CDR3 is TGTGCCAGTAGTAGTTCCCCGCAAGAGACCCAGTACTTC. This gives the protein CASSSSPQETQYF.

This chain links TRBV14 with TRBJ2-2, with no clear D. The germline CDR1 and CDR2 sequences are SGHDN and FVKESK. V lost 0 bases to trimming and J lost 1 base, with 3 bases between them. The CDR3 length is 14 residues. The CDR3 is CASSQDLNTGELFF. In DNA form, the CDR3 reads TGTGCCAGCAGCCAAGATTTGAACACCGGGGAGCTGTTTTTT.

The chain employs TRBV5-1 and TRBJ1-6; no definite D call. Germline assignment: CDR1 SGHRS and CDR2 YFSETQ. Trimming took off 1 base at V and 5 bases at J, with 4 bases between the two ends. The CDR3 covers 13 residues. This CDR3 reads CASSLTDNSPLHF. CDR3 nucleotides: TGCGCCAGCAGCTTGACAGATAATTCACCCCTCCACTTT. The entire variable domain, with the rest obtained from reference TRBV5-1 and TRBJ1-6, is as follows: KAGVTQTPRYLIKTRGQQVTLSCSPISGHRSVSWYQQTPGQGLQFLFEYFSETQRNKGNFPGRFSGRQFSNSRSEMNVSTLELGDSALYLCASSLTDNSPLHFGNGTRLTVT.

CDR3 DNA: TGTGCCAGCAGCTTAGCCTCCTACGAGCAGTACTTC. This encodes CASSLASYEQYF. V gene TRBV11-2 combines with J gene TRBJ2-7, with D unresolved. V lost 1 base and J 0 bases, leaving 1 base between the germline ends. Germline CDR1 is SGHAT and CDR2 is FQNNGV. CDR3 length: 12 residues.

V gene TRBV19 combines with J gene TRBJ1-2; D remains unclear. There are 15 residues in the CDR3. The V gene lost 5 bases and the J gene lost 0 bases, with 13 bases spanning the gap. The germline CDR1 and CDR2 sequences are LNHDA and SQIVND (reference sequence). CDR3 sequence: CASSPQQLANYGYTF. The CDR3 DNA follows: TGTGCCAGTAGTCCCCAACAGCTGGCTAACTATGGCTACACCTTC. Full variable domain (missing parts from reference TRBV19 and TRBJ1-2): DGGITQSPKYLFRKEGQNVTLSCEQNLNHDAMYWYRQDPGQGLRLIYYSQIVNDFQKGDIAEGYSVSREKKESFPLTVTSAQKNPTAFYLCASSPQQLANYGYTFGSGTRLTVV.

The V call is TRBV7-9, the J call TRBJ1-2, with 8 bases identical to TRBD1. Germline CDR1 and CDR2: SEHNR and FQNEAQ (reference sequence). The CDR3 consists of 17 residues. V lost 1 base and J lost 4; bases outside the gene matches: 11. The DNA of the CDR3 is TGTGCCAGCAGCTTAGGAACGGGAGGGACAGGAGGCTATGGCTACACCTTC. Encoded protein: CASSLGTGGTGGYGYTF.

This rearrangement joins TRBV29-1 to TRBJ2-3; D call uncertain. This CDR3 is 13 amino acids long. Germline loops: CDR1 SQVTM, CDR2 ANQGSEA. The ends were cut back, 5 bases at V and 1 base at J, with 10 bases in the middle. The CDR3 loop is CSVPGQGTDTQYF. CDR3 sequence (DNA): TGCAGCGTTCCGGGTCAGGGCACAGATACGCAGTATTTT.

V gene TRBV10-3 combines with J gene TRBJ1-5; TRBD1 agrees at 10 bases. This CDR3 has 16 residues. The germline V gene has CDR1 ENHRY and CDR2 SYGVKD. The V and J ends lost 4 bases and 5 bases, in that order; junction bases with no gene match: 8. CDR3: CAISGGGQGSDQPQHF. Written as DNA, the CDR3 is TGTGCCATCAGTGGGGGGGGACAGGGGAGTGATCAGCCCCAGCATTTT.

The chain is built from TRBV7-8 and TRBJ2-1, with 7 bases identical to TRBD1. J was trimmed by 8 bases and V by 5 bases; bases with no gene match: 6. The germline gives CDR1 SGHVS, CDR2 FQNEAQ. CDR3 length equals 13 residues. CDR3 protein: CASSRDRGDEQFF. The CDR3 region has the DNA TGTGCCAGCAGCAGGGACAGAGGGGATGAGCAGTTCTTC.

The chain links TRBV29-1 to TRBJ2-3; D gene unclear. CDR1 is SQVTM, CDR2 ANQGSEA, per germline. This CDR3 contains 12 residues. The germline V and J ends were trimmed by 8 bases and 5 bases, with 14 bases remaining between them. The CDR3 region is CSSLTRGDTQYF. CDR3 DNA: TGCAGCTCTTTGACTCGTGGAGATACGCAGTATTTT.

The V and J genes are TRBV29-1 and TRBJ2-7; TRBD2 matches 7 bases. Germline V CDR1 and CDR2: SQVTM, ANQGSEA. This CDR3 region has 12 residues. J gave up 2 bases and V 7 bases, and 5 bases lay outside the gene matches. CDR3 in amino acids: CSASGGAYEQYF. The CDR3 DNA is TGCAGCGCCTCGGGGGGAGCCTACGAGCAGTACTTC.

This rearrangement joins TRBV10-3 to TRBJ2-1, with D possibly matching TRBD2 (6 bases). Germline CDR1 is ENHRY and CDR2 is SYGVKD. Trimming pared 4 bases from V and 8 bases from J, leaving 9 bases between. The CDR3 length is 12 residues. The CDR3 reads CAISGAGYEQFF. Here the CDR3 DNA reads TGTGCCATCAGTGGTGCGGGATATGAGCAGTTCTTC.

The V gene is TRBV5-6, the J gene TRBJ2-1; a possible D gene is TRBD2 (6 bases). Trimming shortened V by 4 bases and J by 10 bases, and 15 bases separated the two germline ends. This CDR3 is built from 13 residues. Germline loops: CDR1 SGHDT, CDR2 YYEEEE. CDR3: CASSLSWRGEQFF. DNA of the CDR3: TGTGCCAGCAGCCTTAGCTGGAGGGGCGAGCAGTTCTTC.

CDR3: CASSVTRTSEAFF. In DNA, the CDR3 is TGCGCCAGCAGTGTCACCCGGACATCTGAAGCTTTCTTT. V gene TRBV10-1 combines with J gene TRBJ1-1, with D possibly TRBD1 on 5 matching bases. This CDR3 spans 13 amino acids. Trimming left V 4 bases short and J 6 bases short, with 12 bases between. Germline V gives CDR1 WNHNN, CDR2 SYGVQD (reference sequence).

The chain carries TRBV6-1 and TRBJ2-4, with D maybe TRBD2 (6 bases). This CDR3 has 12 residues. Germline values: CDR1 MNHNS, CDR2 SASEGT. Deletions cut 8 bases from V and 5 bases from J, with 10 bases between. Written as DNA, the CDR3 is TGTGCCAGCGGGGACTTACAAAACATTCAGTACTTC. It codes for CASGDLQNIQYF.

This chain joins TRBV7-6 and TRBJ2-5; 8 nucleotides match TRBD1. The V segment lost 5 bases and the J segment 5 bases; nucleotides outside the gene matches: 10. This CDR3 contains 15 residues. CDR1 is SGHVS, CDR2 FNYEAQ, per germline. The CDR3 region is CASSIRTGSGETQYF. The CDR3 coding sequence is TGTGCCAGCAGCATCCGGACAGGGTCGGGTGAGACCCAGTACTTC.

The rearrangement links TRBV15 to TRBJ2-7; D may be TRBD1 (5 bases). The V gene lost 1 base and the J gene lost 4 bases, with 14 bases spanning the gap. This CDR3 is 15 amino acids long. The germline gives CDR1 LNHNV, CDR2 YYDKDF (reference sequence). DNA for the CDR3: TGTGCCACCAGCAGAGGGGAAGGGGATGTGTACGAGCAGTACTTC. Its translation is CATSRGEGDVYEQYF.

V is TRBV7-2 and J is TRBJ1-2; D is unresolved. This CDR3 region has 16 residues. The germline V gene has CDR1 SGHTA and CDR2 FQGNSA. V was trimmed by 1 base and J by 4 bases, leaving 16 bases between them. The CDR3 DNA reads TGTGCCAGCAGCTTAGGTTATCGGGAGATAAGCTATGGCTACACCTTC. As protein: CASSLGYREISYGYTF. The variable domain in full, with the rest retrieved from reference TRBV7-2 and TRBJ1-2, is GAGVSQSPSNKVTEKGKDVELRCDPISGHTALYWYRQSLGQGLEFLIYFQGNSAPDKSGLPSDRFSAERTGGSVSTLTIQRTQQEDSAVYLCASSLGYREISYGYTFGSGTRLTVV.

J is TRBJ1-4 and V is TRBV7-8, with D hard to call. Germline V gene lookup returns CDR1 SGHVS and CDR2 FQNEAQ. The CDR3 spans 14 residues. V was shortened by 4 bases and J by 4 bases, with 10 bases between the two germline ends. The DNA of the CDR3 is TGTGCCAGCAGCTCGCAATGGGTTAATGAAAAACTGTTTTTT. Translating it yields CASSSQWVNEKLFF.

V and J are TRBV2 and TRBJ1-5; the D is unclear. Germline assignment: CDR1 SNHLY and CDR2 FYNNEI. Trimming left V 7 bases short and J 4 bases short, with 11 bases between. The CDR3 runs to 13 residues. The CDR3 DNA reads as TGTGCCAGCACTCCCCGAAGGAATCAGCCCCAGCATTTT. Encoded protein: CASTPRRNQPQHF.

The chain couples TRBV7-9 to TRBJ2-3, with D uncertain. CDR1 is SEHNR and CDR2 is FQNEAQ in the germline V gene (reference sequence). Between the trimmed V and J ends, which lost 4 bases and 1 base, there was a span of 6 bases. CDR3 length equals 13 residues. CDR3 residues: CASSYRGTDTQYF. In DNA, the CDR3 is TGTGCCAGCAGCTATCGCGGCACAGATACGCAGTATTTT.

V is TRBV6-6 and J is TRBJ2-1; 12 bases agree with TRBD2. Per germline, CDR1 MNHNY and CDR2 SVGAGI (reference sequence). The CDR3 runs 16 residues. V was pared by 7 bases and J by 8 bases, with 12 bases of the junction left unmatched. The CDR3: CASTHSGTSGFDEQFF. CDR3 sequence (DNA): TGTGCCAGCACTCATTCCGGGACTAGCGGGTTTGATGAGCAGTTCTTC.

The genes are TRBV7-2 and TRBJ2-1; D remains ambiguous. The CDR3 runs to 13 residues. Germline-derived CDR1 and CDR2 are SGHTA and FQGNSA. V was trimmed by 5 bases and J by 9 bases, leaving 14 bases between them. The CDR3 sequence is CASSRPRRTEQFF. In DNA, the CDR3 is TGTGCCAGCAGCCGACCCCGTAGGACTGAGCAGTTCTTC. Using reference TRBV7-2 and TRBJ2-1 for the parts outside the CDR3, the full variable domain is GAGVSQSPSNKVTEKGKDVELRCDPISGHTALYWYRQSLGQGLEFLIYFQGNSAPDKSGLPSDRFSAERTGGSVSTLTIQRTQQEDSAVYLCASSRPRRTEQFFGPGTRLTVL.

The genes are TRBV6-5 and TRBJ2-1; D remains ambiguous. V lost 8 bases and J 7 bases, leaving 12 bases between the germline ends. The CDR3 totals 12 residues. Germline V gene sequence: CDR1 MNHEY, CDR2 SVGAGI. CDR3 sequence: CASRRTANEQFF. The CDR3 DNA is TGTGCCAGCCGTCGGACGGCGAATGAGCAGTTCTTC.